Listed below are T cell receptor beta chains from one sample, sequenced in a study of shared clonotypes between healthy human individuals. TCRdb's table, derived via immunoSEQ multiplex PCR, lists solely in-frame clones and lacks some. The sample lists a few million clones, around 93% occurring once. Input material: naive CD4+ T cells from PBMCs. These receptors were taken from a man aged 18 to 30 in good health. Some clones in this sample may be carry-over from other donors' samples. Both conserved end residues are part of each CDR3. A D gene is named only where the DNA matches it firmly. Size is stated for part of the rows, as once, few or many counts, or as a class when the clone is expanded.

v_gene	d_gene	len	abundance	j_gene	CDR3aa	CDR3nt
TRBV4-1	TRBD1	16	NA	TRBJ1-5	CASSRGEGGIGQPQHF	TGCGCCAGCAGCCGAGGAGAAGGGGGCATAGGTCAGCCCCAGCATTTT
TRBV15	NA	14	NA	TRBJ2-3	CATSRLSSTDTQYF	TGTGCCACCAGCAGGCTTAGTAGCACAGATACGCAGTATTTT
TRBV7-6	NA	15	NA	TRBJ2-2	CASNLLGINTGELFF	TGTGCCAGCAATCTTTTGGGCATTAACACCGGGGAGCTGTTTTTT
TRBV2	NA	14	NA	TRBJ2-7	CASSAIGAHPEQYF	TGTGCCAGCAGCGCGATCGGGGCGCACCCCGAGCAGTACTTC
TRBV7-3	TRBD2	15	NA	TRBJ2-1	CASSPGLAGYNEQFF	TGTGCCAGCAGCCCCGGACTAGCGGGCTACAATGAGCAGTTCTTC
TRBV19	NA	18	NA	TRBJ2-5	CASSIDPTSQERRGTQYF	TGTGCCAGTAGTATAGATCCCACCTCACAGGAGCGTCGGGGGACCCAGTACTTC
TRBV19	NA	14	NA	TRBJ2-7	CASSIVSEAGEQYF	TGTGCCAGTAGTATAGTTTCCGAGGCGGGGGAGCAGTACTTC
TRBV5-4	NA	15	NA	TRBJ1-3	CASSSVIDSGNTIYF	TGTGCCAGCAGCTCGGTCATCGACTCTGGAAACACCATATATTTT
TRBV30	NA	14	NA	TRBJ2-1	CAWSRLGTLNEQFF	TGTGCCTGGAGTAGGTTGGGGACTCTCAATGAGCAGTTCTTC
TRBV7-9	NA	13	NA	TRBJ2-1	CASSLANYNEQFF	TGTGCCAGCAGCTTAGCCAACTACAATGAGCAGTTCTTC
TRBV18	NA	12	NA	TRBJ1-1	CASHGGNTEAFF	TGTGCCAGTCATGGGGGGAACACTGAAGCTTTCTTT
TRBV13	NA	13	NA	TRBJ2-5	CASSLGGGETQYF	TGTGCCAGCAGCTTAGGGGGTGGAGAGACCCAGTACTTC
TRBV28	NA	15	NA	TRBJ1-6	CASSLISWDNSPLHF	TGTGCCAGCAGTTTGATCTCGTGGGATAATTCACCCCTCCACTTT
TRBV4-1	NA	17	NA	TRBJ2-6	CASSQDLGGVGANVLTF	TGCGCCAGCAGCCAAGATCTCGGGGGCGTTGGGGCCAACGTCCTGACTTTC
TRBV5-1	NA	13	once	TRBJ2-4	CASRSGAKNIQYF	TGCGCCAGCAGGAGCGGAGCCAAAAACATTCAGTACTTC
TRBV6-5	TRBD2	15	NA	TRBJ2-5	CASSYGGEGKETQYF	TGTGCCAGCAGTTACGGGGGGGAGGGAAAGGAGACCCAGTACTTC
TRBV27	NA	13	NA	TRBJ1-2	CASSLYGRGGYTF	TGTGCCAGCAGTTTATACGGCCGCGGTGGCTACACCTTC
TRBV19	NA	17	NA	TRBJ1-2	CASSVGQGKEENYGYTF	TGTGCCAGTAGCGTGGGGCAGGGTAAGGAGGAGAACTATGGCTACACCTTC
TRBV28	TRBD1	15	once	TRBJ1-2	CASSFAGQGAYGYTF	TGTGCCAGCAGTTTTGCGGGACAGGGGGCCTATGGCTACACCTTC
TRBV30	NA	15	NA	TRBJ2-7	CAWSPMGGAVYEQYF	TGTGCCTGGAGTCCCATGGGGGGGGCGGTTTACGAGCAGTACTTC
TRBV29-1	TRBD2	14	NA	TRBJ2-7	CSVGRTSGLNEQYF	TGCAGCGTTGGCCGGACTAGCGGGTTGAATGAGCAGTACTTC
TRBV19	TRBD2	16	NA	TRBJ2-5	CASSITLAGIQETQYF	TGTGCCAGTAGTATCACCCTAGCGGGAATACAAGAGACCCAGTACTTC
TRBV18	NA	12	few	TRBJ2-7	CASSPSSYEQYF	TGTGCCAGCTCACCGAGCTCCTACGAGCAGTACTTC
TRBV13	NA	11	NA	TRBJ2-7	CASSFSYEQYF	TGTGCCAGCAGCTTCAGTTACGAGCAGTACTTC
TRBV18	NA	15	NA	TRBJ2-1	CASSRPGSAYNEQFF	TGTGCCAGCTCACGGCCGGGTTCTGCCTACAATGAGCAGTTCTTC